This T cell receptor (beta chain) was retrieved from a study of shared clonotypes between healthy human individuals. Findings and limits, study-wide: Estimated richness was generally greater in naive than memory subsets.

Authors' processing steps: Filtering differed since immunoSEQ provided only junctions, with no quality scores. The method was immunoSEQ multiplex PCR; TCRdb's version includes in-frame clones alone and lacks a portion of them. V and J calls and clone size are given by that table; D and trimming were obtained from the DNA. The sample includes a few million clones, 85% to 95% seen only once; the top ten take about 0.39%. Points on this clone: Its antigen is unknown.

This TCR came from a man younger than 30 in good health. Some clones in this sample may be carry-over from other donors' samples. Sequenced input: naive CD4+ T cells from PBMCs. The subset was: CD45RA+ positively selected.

CDR3 amino acids: CASSLMGDNTDTQYF. CDR3 coding DNA: TGTGCCAGCAGCTTGATGGGAGATAACACAGATACGCAGTATTTT. The chain is built from TRBV5-6 and TRBJ2-3, with a possible D match to TRBD2 (5 bases). Germline values: CDR1 SGHDT, CDR2 YYEEEE. V lost 1 base and J 2 bases, leaving 11 bases between the germline ends. The CDR3 contains 15 residues.